Below, 18 T cell receptor beta chains from the same sample are listed, as sequenced in a study of shared clonotypes between healthy human individuals. This table comes from immunoSEQ multiplex PCR, and its TCRdb copy is limited to in-frame clones, with some not included. This table has around 2.5 million clones, 80% to 95% appearing once. The source material was naive CD4+ T cells from PBMCs. The sample's subset: CD45RA+ positively selected. The source is a man between 18 and 29 years old in good health. Some clones in this sample may be carry-over from other donors' samples.

This chain links TRBV28 with TRBJ1-2; 9 bases agree with TRBD1. The CDR3 runs 15 residues. The V gene's germline CDR1 is MDHEN and CDR2 SYDVKM. After removal of 7 bases from V and 4 bases from J, the junction contained 10 bases not matched to a gene. The CDR3 nucleotides read TGTGCCAGCACCCGGGGACAGGGCGGGGGCTATGGCTACACCTTC. Translation: CASTRGQGGGYGYTF.

The V call is TRBV7-3, the J call TRBJ2-7; D could derive from TRBD1 or TRBD2 (6 bases each). V lost 5 bases and J 3 bases, leaving 14 bases between the germline ends. This CDR3 is built from 14 residues. Germline V CDR1 and CDR2: SGHTA, FQGTGA. The CDR3 protein is CASSRGPGDYEQYF. In DNA form, the CDR3 reads TGTGCCAGCAGCCGGGGGCCCGGGGACTACGAGCAGTACTTC.

Regarding this clone: In the same sample, other DNA sequences code for this CDR3. The genes are TRBV9 and TRBJ2-3; D unresolved. Germline CDR1 SGDLS, CDR2 YYNGEE. The CDR3 has 11 amino acids. V lost 4 bases to trimming and J lost 4 bases, with 4 bases between them. The chain's CDR3 is CASSRSDTQYF. The CDR3 DNA reads as TGTGCCAGCAGCCGGTCAGATACGCAGTATTTT.

This chain uses TRBV27 with TRBJ1-1; no firm D call. The V end lost 5 bases, the J end lost 4 bases, and 11 bases lay between the germline ends. The CDR3 totals 13 residues. Germline CDR1 is MNHEY and CDR2 is SMNVEV (reference sequence). The CDR3 spells CASSPRSATEAFF. For the CDR3, the DNA is TGTGCCAGCAGTCCCAGGAGCGCCACTGAAGCTTTCTTT.

The CDR3 loop is CARSLISLPKGNEQFF. DNA for the CDR3: TGTGCCAGAAGCTTGATCTCGTTACCGAAGGGCAACGAGCAGTTCTTC. This chain links TRBV5-3 with TRBJ2-1; no clear D. TRBV5-3 is an ORF, and what it does is uncertain. Trimming pared 1 base from V and 10 bases from J, leaving 21 bases between. The CDR3 loop spans 16 amino acids.

The chain links TRBV6-6 to TRBJ1-5; no clear D. Per germline, CDR1 MNHNY and CDR2 SVGAGI (reference sequence). CDR3 length equals 15 residues. Trimming cost V 6 bases and J 2 bases, with 14 bases left between them. CDR3 region: CASSLLSAGNQPQHF. The CDR3 nucleotides are TGTGCCAGCAGCCTCCTATCAGCGGGCAATCAGCCCCAGCATTTT.

The chain carries TRBV30 and TRBJ2-7; 13 bases agree with TRBD2. Trimming removed 0 bases from V and 1 base from J; junction bases left unmatched: 18. This CDR3 spans 21 amino acids. From germline, CDR1 is GTSNPN and CDR2 SVGIG (reference sequence). The CDR3 DNA follows: TGTGCCTGGAGTGTATATCGTCCGTCGGGACTAGCGGGAAGGAAGTCCTACGAGCAGTACTTC. Its protein is CAWSVYRPSGLAGRKSYEQYF.

This chain joins TRBV28 and TRBJ2-1, with TRBD2 matching 7 bases. The CDR3 has 18 amino acids. V trimming: 3 bases; J trimming: 1 base; junction bases outside the gene matches: 12. Germline V lookup: CDR1 MDHEN, CDR2 SYDVKM. The CDR3 DNA is TGTGCCAGCAGTTTTTATTGGGAGGGAACGGTGTCCTACAATGAGCAGTTCTTC. Its protein product is CASSFYWEGTVSYNEQFF.

The chain employs TRBV28 and TRBJ1-2; D is unclear. The germline V gene has CDR1 MDHEN and CDR2 SYDVKM. The CDR3 extends over 14 amino acids. V was pared by 6 bases and J by 1 base, with 12 bases between. The CDR3 is CASSINSINYGYTF. The CDR3 DNA reads as TGTGCCAGCAGCATCAACTCTATTAACTATGGCTACACCTTC.

This clone was counted a single time. The DNA of the CDR3 is TGTGCCAGCACCGACAGGGGGCGCATAGAGACCCAGTACTTC. The encoded protein is CASTDRGRIETQYF. V gene TRBV18 combines with J gene TRBJ2-5; 10 bases map to TRBD1. Germline V gene lookup returns CDR1 KGHSH and CDR2 LQKENI. There are 14 residues in the CDR3. J gave up 4 bases and V 8 bases, and 7 bases lay outside the gene matches. Filled out from reference TRBV18 and TRBJ2-5, the complete variable domain reads NAGVMQNPRHLVRRRGQEARLRCSPMKGHSHVYWYRQLPEEGLKFMVYLQKENIIDESGMPKERFSAEFPKEGPSILRIQQVVRGDSAAYFCASTDRGRIETQYFGPGTRLLVL.

The CDR3 is CASSLGGMIYEQYF. CDR3 sequence (DNA): TGTGCCAGCAGCTTAGGAGGGATGATCTACGAGCAGTACTTC. The rearrangement joins TRBV11-2 to TRBJ2-7, with D perhaps matching TRBD2 (5 bases). Germline lookup yields CDR1 SGHAT and CDR2 FQNNGV. This CDR3 has 14 amino acids. V was clipped by 1 base and J by 3 bases, with 10 bases between them.

The chain recombines TRBV5-1 with TRBJ2-2, with 10 bases lining up with TRBD2. The V segment lost 4 bases and the J segment 5 bases; nucleotides outside the gene matches: 8. CDR3 length equals 16 residues. Looked up from germline, CDR1 is SGHRS and CDR2 is YFSETQ. The CDR3 region has the DNA TGCGCCAGCAGCGGCAGGGGACTAGCGAGGACCGGGGAGCTGTTTTTT. This encodes CASSGRGLARTGELFF.

V is TRBV5-8 and J is TRBJ1-1; perhaps TRBD1 as D (6 bases). The CDR3 extends over 11 amino acids. Germline V gene sequence: CDR1 SGHTS, CDR2 YDEGEE. Trimming took 1 base from V and 10 from J, leaving 8 bases between them. The DNA of the CDR3 is TGTGCCAGCAGCTTGTGGGGGGCAGCTTTCTTT. It specifies CASSLWGAAFF.

J is TRBJ2-5 and V is TRBV7-8; a weak D match, TRBD2 (5 bases). The V gene's germline CDR1 is SGHVS and CDR2 FQNEAQ. Trimming shortened V by 0 bases and J by 9 bases, and 14 bases separated the two germline ends. The CDR3 covers 14 residues. DNA for the CDR3: TGTGCCAGCAGCTTAGCCCGGGCCCGAGGGCCCCAGTACTTC. This gives the protein CASSLARARGPQYF. Full variable domain (outside the CDR3, taken from reference TRBV7-8 and TRBJ2-5): GAGVSQSPRYKVAKRGQDVALRCDPISGHVSLFWYQQALGQGPEFLTYFQNEAQLDKSGLPSDRFFAERPEGSVSTLKIQRTQQEDSAVYLCASSLARARGPQYFGPGTRLLVL.

The table lists this clone with a count of one. This chain connects TRBV27 to TRBJ1-1; possibly TRBD1 for D (5 bases). V lost 5 bases and J 1 base, leaving 14 bases between the germline ends. The CDR3 consists of 15 residues. Germline values: CDR1 MNHEY, CDR2 SMNVEV (reference sequence). In DNA, the CDR3 is TGTGCCAGCAGTCACAAGAGCGGGGGGAACACTGAAGCTTTCTTT. Translating gives CASSHKSGGNTEAFF.

V gene TRBV7-2 combines with J gene TRBJ2-2; no reliable D call. CDR1 and CDR2 (germline): SGHTA, FQGNSA. The CDR3 extends over 13 amino acids. V was trimmed by 2 bases and J by 4 bases, leaving 5 bases between them. The CDR3 loop is CASSLSITGELFF. CDR3 DNA: TGTGCCAGCAGCTTATCGATCACCGGGGAGCTGTTTTTT.

The rearrangement uses TRBV7-3 and TRBJ2-7; 7 bases align to TRBD2. CDR1 and CDR2 (germline): SGHTA, FQGTGA. This CDR3 has 13 amino acids. V lost 5 bases to trimming and J lost 7 bases; unmatched junction nucleotides: 8. The CDR3 coding sequence is TGTGCCAGCAGCCCTGGGGAGGGGAGAGAGCAGTACTTC. Residues: CASSPGEGREQYF.

V is TRBV5-1 and J is TRBJ2-2; tentative D call: TRBD2 (6 bases). Trimming took off 6 bases at V and 2 bases at J, with 11 bases between the two ends. The germline gives CDR1 SGHRS, CDR2 YFSETQ. The CDR3 has 14 residues. The CDR3 DNA follows: TGCGCCAGCATGCCGGGAGCAAACACCGGGGAGCTGTTTTTT. It specifies CASMPGANTGELFF.